This TCR beta chain originates from a study of cytomegalovirus exposure and HLA in healthy donors. Study observations and caveats: When analyzed later, a missense DCLRE1C variant was found to be linked to TCR beta V- and J-gene trimming. Per published reports, the classifier diagnosed cytomegalovirus status with high specificity and sensitivity. CMV serostatus alone was available as immune exposure information. Reports indicate that TCR beta sequences accurately predicted the HLA-A and HLA-B alleles of most subjects.

With 60 Vbeta and 13 Jbeta primers, the PCR was carried out. The assay was immunoSEQ multiplex PCR, and TCRdb's table has in-frame clones only and misses some. Of approximately 280,000 clones in the sample, about nine tenths were seen once. Details on this clone: Its antigen is currently unknown. One end of the junction varies from germline; a read error may be responsible.

This CDR3 comprises 17 residues. Germline CDR1 SEHNR, CDR2 FQNEAQ (reference sequence). The sequence was obtained from a man aged 40-50 years in good health and CMV-seropositive. The V gene is TRBV7-9, the J gene TRBJ2-5, with 14 bases lining up with TRBD2. Sequences were obtained from PBMCs. The CDR3 coding sequence is TGTTCCAGCAGCTTCAAGGGACTAGCGGGGGACGAAGAGACCCAGTACTTC. This gives the protein CSSSFKGLAGDEETQYF.